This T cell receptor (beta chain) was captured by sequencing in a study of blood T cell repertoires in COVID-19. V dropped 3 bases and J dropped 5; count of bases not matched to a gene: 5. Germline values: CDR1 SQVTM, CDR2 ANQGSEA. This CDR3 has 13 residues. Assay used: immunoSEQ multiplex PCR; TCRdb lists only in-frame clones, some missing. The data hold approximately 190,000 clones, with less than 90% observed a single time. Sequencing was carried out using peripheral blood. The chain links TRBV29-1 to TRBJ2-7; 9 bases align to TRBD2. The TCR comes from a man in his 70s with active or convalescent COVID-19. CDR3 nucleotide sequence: TGCAGCGTTGAGGAGCGGGGGGCCCACGAGCAGTACTTC. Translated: CSVEERGAHEQYF.